This TCR beta chain was observed in a study of T-cell memory formation after mild COVID-19. Study-level background: TCR clusters were mostly confined to one donor each. Study-level results: A balance of CD4 and CD8 characterized clones contracting day 15 to 85, whereas later expanders leaned CD4+. The authors did not confirm SARS-CoV-2 specificity of second-wave clones peaking day 37.

The CDR3 runs to 18 residues. Germline CDR1 and CDR2: SGHDT and YYEEEE. Germline trimming cut 0 bases from V and 0 bases from J; bases unmatched to any gene: 12. Researchers used 5'RACE with constant-segment primers to make TCR alpha and TCR beta cDNA libraries that carry sample barcodes and UMIs. One entry per CDR3 protein, called by TCRdb with MiXCR from the 5' RACE reads. Found here are about 110,000 distinct CDR3 sequences, under 15% of them singletons; the top ten hold about 27%. Notes on this clonotype: Its target is not known.

The J gene is TRBJ2-7, the V gene TRBV5-6, with 7 bases lining up with TRBD1. The sequence was collected from an adult woman who had mild COVID-19 (a few samples of this study predate the infection). Cell type and time point are not known. The sequencing sample was made of PBMCs or a T cell subset sorted from them (not recorded which). The chain's CDR3 is CASSLGDSTLSGSYEQYF. For the CDR3, the DNA is TGTGCCAGCAGCTTGGGGGACAGTACCCTGAGCGGCTCCTACGAGCAGTACTTC.